Below are 12 T cell receptor beta chains sequenced from a single sample in a study of shared clonotypes between healthy human individuals. Sequencing was performed with immunoSEQ multiplex PCR; in TCRdb, only in-frame clones are kept and a portion is missing. Of more than 2 million clones listed, about 95% are singletons. CD8 cells classed as naive were CD45RO-negative and positively selected for CCR7, excluding terminally differentiated effector memory CD45RA+ cells. Material for sequencing was naive CD8+ T cells sorted from blood. Receptor source: a young man in good health.

This clone was picked up a small number of times. This chain connects TRBV7-2 to TRBJ2-7, with 14 positions matching TRBD2. Germline CDR1 and CDR2: SGHTA and FQGNSA. V lost 3 bases, J lost 7 bases, and 5 bases stayed unmatched. The CDR3 totals 15 residues. CDR3 in DNA: TGTGCCAGCAGCTTGGGGGGACTAGCGGGAGAGGAGCAGTACTTC. Translating gives CASSLGGLAGEEQYF. The variable domain in full, completed from reference TRBV7-2 and TRBJ2-7, reads GAGVSQSPSNKVTEKGKDVELRCDPISGHTALYWYRQSLGQGLEFLIYFQGNSAPDKSGLPSDRFSAERTGGSVSTLTIQRTQQEDSAVYLCASSLGGLAGEEQYFGPGTRLTVT.

The CDR3, as DNA: TGTGCCAGCAGCGTAGCTCTTCAGGGGGAAGAGACCCAGTACTTC. It codes for CASSVALQGEETQYF. This chain joins TRBV9 and TRBJ2-5; 7 bases are a match to TRBD1. The germline CDR1 and CDR2 sequences are SGDLS and YYNGEE. J lost 3 bases, V lost 0 bases, and 5 bases had no gene match. This CDR3 spans 15 amino acids.

The V call is TRBV19, the J call TRBJ2-7; 9 nucleotides match TRBD1. Germline loops: CDR1 LNHDA, CDR2 SQIVND (reference sequence). This CDR3 contains 16 residues. V was clipped by 7 bases and J by 7 bases; unmatched bases: 17. CDR3 sequence: CASMRNARDRVQEQYF. The CDR3 region has the DNA TGTGCCAGTATGAGGAATGCCCGGGACAGGGTCCAAGAGCAGTACTTC. Looking up the rest from reference TRBV19 and TRBJ2-7 gives the full variable domain: DGGITQSPKYLFRKEGQNVTLSCEQNLNHDAMYWYRQDPGQGLRLIYYSQIVNDFQKGDIAEGYSVSREKKESFPLTVTSAQKNPTAFYLCASMRNARDRVQEQYFGPGTRLTVT.

The chain uses TRBV28 and TRBJ1-1; D is possibly TRBD1 (5 bases). The CDR3 extends over 15 amino acids. Trimming took 5 bases from V and 0 from J, leaving 13 bases between them. The germline V gene has CDR1 MDHEN and CDR2 SYDVKM. CDR3 DNA sequence: TGTGCCAGCAGTGGGGACGATATTATGAACACTGAAGCTTTCTTT. It is translated as CASSGDDIMNTEAFF.

This clone was picked up many times. The chain links TRBV7-8 to TRBJ2-5, with a weak D call TRBD2 (7 bases). Trimming removed 6 bases at V and 9 bases at J, with 20 bases between. This CDR3 region has 14 residues. Germline CDR1 reads SGHVS; CDR2 reads FQNEAQ. The CDR3 loop reads CASRRGGSGGSQYF. The CDR3 DNA is TGTGCCAGCAGGAGGGGGGGTAGCGGAGGCTCCCAGTACTTC.

Worth noting for this clone: This CDR3 is also generated by other DNA sequences in the sample. The chain has TRBV27 and TRBJ1-2; possibly TRBD1 for D (6 bases). V was clipped by 3 bases and J by 4 bases, with 12 bases between them. This CDR3 region has 14 residues. Germline CDR1 MNHEY, CDR2 SMNVEV (reference sequence). DNA for the CDR3: TGTGCCAGCAGTTTGACAGGAACGGGCTATGGCTACACCTTC. Translating it yields CASSLTGTGYGYTF.

In the case of this clone: The sample carries other DNA sequences with the same CDR3. The rearrangement links TRBV28 to TRBJ1-1; the D is unclear. The CDR3 covers 13 residues. V lost 6 bases and J lost 2, with 10 bases in between. The germline V gene encodes CDR1 MDHEN and CDR2 SYDVKM. In DNA, the CDR3 is TGTGCCAGCAGCCTAGTGAGTAACACTGAAGCTTTCTTT. The encoded protein is CASSLVSNTEAFF.

This clone was picked up one time. The chain joins TRBV5-6 to TRBJ1-1; D not resolved. V was pared by 1 base and J by 6 bases, with 7 bases between. CDR3 length: 12 residues. The germline gives CDR1 SGHDT, CDR2 YYEEEE. The CDR3 protein is CASSLSGPEAFF. The CDR3 nucleotides are TGTGCCAGCAGCTTGAGCGGTCCTGAAGCTTTCTTT.

This clone was observed a single time. DNA of the CDR3: TGTGCCAGCAGCTTCACAGGGCCCCACTACGAGCAGTACTTC. Protein product: CASSFTGPHYEQYF. The J gene is TRBJ2-7, the V gene TRBV7-2, with D tentatively TRBD1 (6 bases). The V gene lost 3 bases and the J gene lost 3 bases, with 12 bases spanning the gap. Germline V gene data show CDR1 as SGHTA and CDR2 as FQGNSA. The CDR3 contains 14 residues.

This clone showed up just once. The J gene is TRBJ1-2, the V gene TRBV5-1; TRBD1 might be the D (5 bases). The germline V and J ends were trimmed by 4 bases and 4 bases, with 11 bases remaining between them. CDR1 SGHRS and CDR2 YFSETQ come from the germline V gene. This CDR3 region has 13 residues. The CDR3 loop reads CASSGEGPYGYTF. For the CDR3, the DNA is TGCGCCAGCAGCGGGGAGGGGCCCTATGGCTACACCTTC.

CDR3 protein: CASSLQGPGTEAFF. The CDR3 coding sequence is TGTGCCAGCAGCCTGCAGGGGCCAGGCACTGAAGCTTTCTTT. This chain joins TRBV27 and TRBJ1-1; possibly TRBD1 for D (6 bases). The CDR3 contains 14 residues. V was shortened by 6 bases and J by 4 bases, with 15 bases between the two germline ends. The V gene's germline CDR1 is MNHEY and CDR2 SMNVEV (reference sequence).

As concerns this clone: The same CDR3 also results from other DNA sequences found in this sample. The chain uses TRBV11-2 and TRBJ2-7; 12 bases are a match to TRBD2. The V gene end was trimmed by 1 base and the J gene end by 2 bases; junction bases not matched to a gene: 3. Germline V gene sequence: CDR1 SGHAT, CDR2 FQNNGV. The CDR3 sequence is 16 residues long. The CDR3 sequence: CASSLAPSGRAYEQYF. The CDR3 DNA reads as TGTGCCAGCAGCTTAGCTCCTAGCGGGAGGGCCTACGAGCAGTACTTC.